A selection of T cell receptor beta chains follows, all from one sample in a study of blood T cell repertoires in COVID-19. Only in-frame clones appear in the TCRdb table, and some are missing; sequencing was by immunoSEQ multiplex PCR. Found here are under 300,000 clones, around 89% of them singletons; the top ten hold around 0.99%. The sample taken for sequencing was peripheral blood. The receptors shown here come from a middle-aged woman who had recovered from COVID-19. Both conserved end residues are part of each CDR3. Each record gives: clone size, D gene, V gene, CDR3 length, J gene, CDR3 DNA, CDR3 protein. D genes are given only for firm matches. Expanded clones are given a class, and other clones once, few, many or no size at all.

>-|-|TRBV25-1|16|TRBJ1-2
TGTGCCAGCAGTGAATTTGGCCTGGCCCAGGCCGTGGGCTACACCTTC
CASSEFGLAQAVGYTF
>-|TRBD2|TRBV7-6|15|TRBJ2-5
TGTGCCAGCAGCCCCGCCGGGGAGGGTCAAGAGACCCAGTACTTC
CASSPAGEGQETQYF
>-|TRBD1|TRBV11-3|15|TRBJ2-2
TGTGCCAGCAGAACCGGACAGGGCTACACCGGGGAGCTGTTTTTT
CASRTGQGYTGELFF
>-|TRBD2|TRBV9|15|TRBJ2-2
TGTGCCAGCAGCGTAGTTGCGGGAGTGACCGGGGAGCTGTTTTTT
CASSVVAGVTGELFF
>-|TRBD1|TRBV4-1|16|TRBJ1-4
TGCGCCAGCAGCCAAGCCGACGGACAGGGAGGTGAAAAACTGTTTTTT
CASSQADGQGGEKLFF
>-|TRBD2|TRBV19|17|TRBJ2-2
TGTGCCAGTAGTCCTCACATAGCGGGAGGCCCCATCGGGGAGCTGTTTTTT
CASSPHIAGGPIGELFF
>-|TRBD2|TRBV29-1|12|TRBJ2-7
TGCAGCGTCCGACTAGCGGTCTACGAGCAGTACTTC
CSVRLAVYEQYF
>-|-|TRBV5-6|13|TRBJ2-7
TGTGCCAGCAGCCCGGGATTTTTTTACGAGCAGTACTTC
CASSPGFFYEQYF
>-|TRBD2|TRBV19|14|TRBJ2-3
TGTGCCAGTAGTATTGGACTAGCGGGAGTTGGGCAGTATTTT
CASSIGLAGVGQYF
>once|-|TRBV7-2|14|TRBJ1-3
TGTGCCAGCAGCGGGGGGGTCTCTGGAAACACCATATATTTT
CASSGGVSGNTIYF
>-|TRBD1|TRBV6-5|14|TRBJ1-2
TGTGCCAGCAGTATTCCGGGCAGGGGGGCTGGCTACACCTTC
CASSIPGRGAGYTF
>-|-|TRBV9|12|TRBJ1-2
TGTGCCAGCAGCCCAAAGGACAGTGGCTACACCTTC
CASSPKDSGYTF
>-|-|TRBV5-1|15|TRBJ1-6
TGCGCCAGCAGCTTGGGTGGGACAACTAATTCACCCCTCCACTTT
CASSLGGTTNSPLHF
>-|TRBD2|TRBV3-1/TRBV3-2|14|TRBJ2-1
TGTGCCAGCAGCCGGGGGGGGAGGGACAATGAGCAGTTCTTC
CASSRGGRDNEQFF
>-|TRBD1|TRBV15|17|TRBJ2-6
TGTGCCACCAACCCGGGACAGGGGATCTCTGGGGCCAACGTCCTGACTTTC
CATNPGQGISGANVLTF
>-|TRBD2|TRBV4-1|15|TRBJ2-3
TGCGCCAGCAGCCAAGGACTAGCGGACACAGATACGCAGTATTTT
CASSQGLADTDTQYF
>-|-|TRBV13|13|TRBJ2-5
TGTGCCAGCAGCTTAGGAGGGTCGGGGGACCAGTACTTC
CASSLGGSGDQYF
>-|-|TRBV7-8|13|TRBJ1-2
TGTGCCAGCAGCTACCCCCTGTTGGCTGGCTACACCTTC
CASSYPLLAGYTF
>-|-|TRBV19|14|TRBJ2-6
TGTGCCAGTGGAGGGATGGGAGGGGCCAACGTCCTGACTTTC
CASGGMGGANVLTF
>-|-|TRBV27|17|TRBJ1-1
TGTGCCAGCAGTCTCGCCCCGGGGAGGGCGAGGGGCACTGAAGCTTTCTTT
CASSLAPGRARGTEAFF
>-|TRBD1|TRBV19|17|TRBJ1-2
TGTGCCAGTAGTACCGGGACAGGGGGTAACGTGGGCTATGGCTACACCTTC
CASSTGTGGNVGYGYTF
>-|TRBD1|TRBV19|17|TRBJ2-2
TGTGCCAGTAGTACGCGGGACAGGGGAGCTCGCACCGGGGAGCTGTTTTTT
CASSTRDRGARTGELFF
>-|-|TRBV6-2/TRBV6-3|12|TRBJ2-7
TGTGCCAGCAGTTACGCTAGCTACGAGCAGTACTTC
CASSYASYEQYF
>-|TRBD1|TRBV6-6|16|TRBJ1-5
TGTGCCAGCAGTCCCCGACAGGGGTTGAGCAATCAGCCCCAGCATTTT
CASSPRQGLSNQPQHF
>-|-|TRBV24-1|14|TRBJ2-1
TGTGCCACCAGTGATTCCCCAGGGCTGGGTGAGCAGTTCTTC
CATSDSPGLGEQFF
>-|-|TRBV7-2|14|TRBJ2-5
TGTGCCAGCAGCCGGGACACCAACCAAGAGACCCAGTACTTC
CASSRDTNQETQYF
>-|TRBD2|TRBV11-3|15|TRBJ2-7
TGTGCCAGCAGCTTAGCAAGCGGGGGTGGCTACGAGCAGTACTTC
CASSLASGGGYEQYF